A single sample gave rise to the 24 T cell receptor beta chains below, sequenced in a study of blood T cell repertoires in COVID-19. The protocol was immunoSEQ multiplex PCR, while the TCRdb copy is restricted to in-frame clones and leaves out a portion. In the table there are roughly 15,000 clones, over 70% of which are singletons. Sequencing was done on a sample of peripheral blood. These receptors originate from a human donor in a cohort sampled during active COVID-19.

V gene TRBV27 combines with J gene TRBJ2-7; TRBD1 is a possible D gene (5 bases). CDR3 length: 14 residues. The V end lost 2 bases, the J end lost 1 base, and 9 bases lay between the germline ends. Germline assignment: CDR1 MNHEY and CDR2 SMNVEV (reference sequence). Here the CDR3 reads CASSLGAKSYEQYF. Here the CDR3 DNA reads TGTGCCAGCAGTTTAGGGGCCAAATCCTACGAGCAGTACTTC.

The chain uses TRBV5-1 and TRBJ1-4, with 9 bases that match TRBD1. V dropped 3 bases and J dropped 8; count of bases not matched to a gene: 8. Germline loops: CDR1 SGHRS, CDR2 YFSETQ. The CDR3 is 15 amino acids. The CDR3 DNA reads TGCGCCAGCAGCTCCACAGGGGGCGCGGAAGAAAAACTGTTTTTT. This sequence encodes CASSSTGGAEEKLFF.

This sequence joins TRBV7-9 and TRBJ2-7, with TRBD1 identical over 10 bases. The CDR3 is 15 amino acids. Germline CDR1 SEHNR, CDR2 FQNEAQ (reference sequence). V dropped 3 bases and J dropped 3; count of bases not matched to a gene: 5. The chain's CDR3 is CASSLRTGGVYEQYF. As DNA, the CDR3 is TGTGCCAGCAGCTTGAGGACAGGGGGAGTCTACGAGCAGTACTTC. Variable domain in full (rest from reference TRBV7-9 and TRBJ2-7): DTGVSQNPRHKITKRGQNVTFRCDPISEHNRLYWYRQTLGQGPEFLTYFQNEAQLEKSRLLSDRFSAERPKGSFSTLEIQRTEQGDSAMYLCASSLRTGGVYEQYFGPGTRLTVT.

By sample share, this clone is large. The gene calls are TRBV5-6 and TRBJ2-7; weak D call: TRBD1 (6 bases). Germline V gene sequence: CDR1 SGHDT, CDR2 YYEEEE. The V end lost 2 bases, the J end lost 4 bases, and 19 bases lay between the germline ends. The CDR3 sequence is 16 residues long. CDR3 DNA sequence: TGTGCCAGCAGCTTAAATTTAAGGGGACAAATTTACGAGCAGTACTTC. It yields the protein CASSLNLRGQIYEQYF.

This chain uses TRBV12-3 or TRBV12-4 with TRBJ1-2; D gene ambiguous. The CDR3 sequence is 13 residues long. V lost 6 bases, J lost 4 bases, and 12 bases lay in between. CDR3 residues: CASSLEEGYGYTF. The CDR3 DNA reads TGTGCCAGCAGCCTAGAGGAGGGCTATGGCTACACCTTC.

The chain couples TRBV19 to TRBJ1-1, with D maybe TRBD1 (6 bases). The CDR3 extends over 18 amino acids. CDR1 LNHDA and CDR2 SQIVND come from the germline V gene (reference sequence). Trimming took 0 bases from V and 1 from J, leaving 18 bases between them. The CDR3 nucleotides are TGTGCCAGTAGTATAGACGGGGGGCTCCTTTTCGGGAACACTGAAGCTTTCTTT. It translates to CASSIDGGLLFGNTEAFF.

V usage is TRBV6-1 and J usage is TRBJ2-3, with TRBD2 as a possible D gene (6 bases). CDR3 size: 16 residues. CDR1 and CDR2 (germline): MNHNS, SASEGT. V gave up 0 bases and J gave up 3 bases, with 13 bases separating them. CDR3 nucleotide sequence: TGTGCCAGCAGTGAAGCGCTGGCTAGCGTGACAGATACGCAGTATTTT. Translation: CASSEALASVTDTQYF.

CDR3 nucleotides: TGTGCCAGCAGCGCTGAAGCGCGGCCCGATAATTCACCCCTCCACTTT. Translated, it gives CASSAEARPDNSPLHF. The chain uses TRBV9 and TRBJ1-6; D unresolved. This CDR3 has 16 amino acids. Germline V gives CDR1 SGDLS, CDR2 YYNGEE. Between the trimmed V and J ends, which lost 3 bases and 5 bases, there was a span of 15 bases.

In its sample, this clone was seen many times. This rearrangement joins TRBV6-2 or TRBV6-3 to TRBJ1-2, with a possible D match to TRBD1 (5 bases). CDR3 length equals 14 residues. V was clipped by 5 bases and J by 2 bases, with 12 bases between them. The V gene's germline CDR1 is MNHEY and CDR2 SVGEGT. CDR3 region: CASSAGLSNYGYTF. CDR3 in DNA: TGTGCCAGCAGTGCGGGACTATCCAACTATGGCTACACCTTC.

The rearrangement joins TRBV7-9 to TRBJ2-5; 12 bases line up with TRBD2. The CDR3 spans 16 residues. Per germline, CDR1 SEHNR and CDR2 FQNEAQ (reference sequence). V trimming: 5 bases; J trimming: 5 bases; junction bases outside the gene matches: 9. The CDR3 nucleotides are TGTGCCAGCAGCCCCGGAACTAGCGGGAGGAGGGAGACCCAGTACTTC. It specifies CASSPGTSGRRETQYF.

The rearrangement uses TRBV24-1 and TRBJ2-4; D is ambiguous. Trimming left V 9 bases short and J 0 bases short, with 11 bases between. This CDR3 comprises 14 residues. From germline, CDR1 is KGHDR and CDR2 SFDVKD. Here the CDR3 reads CATHDKLAKNIQYF. The CDR3 nucleotides are TGTGCCACCCACGACAAACTAGCCAAAAACATTCAGTACTTC.

This clone was found once. The chain uses TRBV27 and TRBJ1-4, with 8 bases matching TRBD1. Germline V gene data show CDR1 as MNHEY and CDR2 as SMNVEV (reference sequence). With 4 bases clipped from V and 6 bases from J, the junction kept 10 bases outside the gene matches. The CDR3 spans 16 residues. The CDR3, as DNA: TGTGCCAGCAGTTCCTACCCCAGGGGGCTAGATGAAAAACTGTTTTTT. Its translation: CASSSYPRGLDEKLFF.

The genes are TRBV4-1 and TRBJ2-6; 14 bases align to TRBD2. This CDR3 has 18 residues. The germline CDR1 and CDR2 sequences are MGHRA and YSYEKL. The junction had 4 bases not matched to a gene; V was cut back by 3 bases and J by 3 bases. The CDR3 sequence is CASSQGLAGVYGANVLTF. The CDR3 nucleotides read TGCGCCAGCAGCCAGGGACTAGCGGGAGTTTATGGGGCCAACGTCCTGACTTTC.

This clone was seen once. V gene TRBV5-1 combines with J gene TRBJ1-1; D gene ambiguous. This CDR3 region has 14 residues. CDR1 and CDR2 (germline): SGHRS, YFSETQ. V lost 0 bases, J lost 1 base, and 7 bases lay in between. This CDR3 reads CASSLVQQNTEAFF. The CDR3 nucleotides are TGCGCCAGCAGCTTGGTTCAACAGAACACTGAAGCTTTCTTT.

This chain uses TRBV28 with TRBJ2-2; 8 bases line up with TRBD2. The CDR3 runs to 18 residues. Germline V gene lookup returns CDR1 MDHEN and CDR2 SYDVKM. V gave up 4 bases and J gave up 1 base; unmatched junction bases: 11. The CDR3 DNA is TGTGCCAGCAGTTCCCACCCCGGGGGGGGCCAGAACACCGGGGAGCTGTTTTTT. It yields the protein CASSSHPGGGQNTGELFF.

This chain joins TRBV6-2 or TRBV6-3 and TRBJ2-5, with D hard to call. The CDR3 is 13 amino acids. The germline CDR1 and CDR2 sequences are MNHEY and SVGEGT. The ends were cut back, 5 bases at V and 0 bases at J, with 7 bases in the middle. The CDR3 DNA reads as TGTGCCAGCAGTGACACGTACCAAGAGACCCAGTACTTC. Amino acid sequence: CASSDTYQETQYF.

The chain uses TRBV7-8 and TRBJ2-7; 7 bases map to TRBD1. This CDR3 has 13 amino acids. CDR1 and CDR2 (germline): SGHVS, FQNEAQ. Trimming removed 0 bases from V and 4 bases from J; junction bases left unmatched: 0. The CDR3 loop reads CASSLAQGYEQYF. CDR3 in DNA: TGTGCCAGCAGCTTAGCACAGGGGTACGAGCAGTACTTC.

This chain uses TRBV6-2 or TRBV6-3 with TRBJ2-7, with TRBD1 matching 10 bases. This CDR3 region has 15 residues. V lost 4 bases to trimming and J lost 4 bases; unmatched junction nucleotides: 7. The germline gives CDR1 MNHEY, CDR2 SVGEGT. CDR3 bases: TGTGCCAGCAGTTCACCGGACAGGGGGAGGTACGAGCAGTACTTC. Amino acids: CASSSPDRGRYEQYF.

CDR3 sequence reads: CAIRQGIGETQYF. As DNA, the CDR3 is TGTGCCATCAGGCAGGGAATTGGGGAGACCCAGTACTTC. The chain has TRBV10-3 and TRBJ2-5; a weak D match, TRBD1 (5 bases). Germline loops: CDR1 ENHRY, CDR2 SYGVKD. CDR3 length: 13 amino acids. The V end lost 6 bases, the J end lost 5 bases, and 13 bases lay between the germline ends.

The chain uses TRBV28 and TRBJ2-5; 12 bases align to TRBD2. Germline V CDR1 and CDR2: MDHEN, SYDVKM. Trimming cost V 6 bases and J 6 bases; bases outside gene matches: 5. The CDR3 sequence is 14 residues long. CDR3 coding DNA: TGTGCCAGCAGCCGGACTAGCGGGAAACAGACCCAGTACTTC. It is translated as CASSRTSGKQTQYF.

The chain employs TRBV4-3 and TRBJ2-6, with 7 bases fitting TRBD1. V lost 2 bases and J lost 1; bases outside the gene matches: 2. The CDR3 is 16 residues long. From germline, CDR1 is LGHNA and CDR2 YSLEER. CDR3 DNA sequence: TGCGCCAGCAGCCAAACGACAGGGTCTGGGGCCAACGTCCTGACTTTC. Its translation: CASSQTTGSGANVLTF.

This chain uses TRBV28 with TRBJ2-3; 12 bases are shared with TRBD2. The CDR3 runs to 20 residues. Trimming took 2 bases from V and 2 from J; bases not matched to a gene: 14. Germline-derived CDR1 and CDR2 are MDHEN and SYDVKM. The CDR3 spells CASSLPTSGRISPNTDTQYF. The CDR3 DNA follows: TGTGCCAGCAGTTTACCCACTAGCGGGAGGATCTCCCCCAACACAGATACGCAGTATTTT.

V is TRBV4-3 and J is TRBJ2-7; TRBD2 matches 8 bases. This CDR3 has 18 residues. Germline lookup yields CDR1 LGHNA and CDR2 YSLEER. V shed 0 bases and J 5 bases; nucleotides not matched to a gene: 15. Here the CDR3 DNA reads TGCGCCAGCAGCCAAGAAATGGTGGGGGTAGCGGGAACCCACGAGCAGTACTTC. Protein sequence: CASSQEMVGVAGTHEQYF.

The CDR3 DNA sequence: TGTGCCAGCAGTTTACAGGCGCCCACTAATGAAAAACTGTTTTTT. Its protein is CASSLQAPTNEKLFF. This chain joins TRBV28 and TRBJ1-4; D is unclear. The V end was cut by 2 bases, the J end by 2 bases, with 9 bases between. This CDR3 is 15 amino acids long. CDR1 and CDR2 from the germline V gene are MDHEN and SYDVKM.